This TCR beta chain was sequenced in a study of pediatric ulcerative colitis. About this clone: Other DNA sequences in this sample translate to the same CDR3.

The junction had 9 bases not matched to a gene; V was cut back by 3 bases and J by 5 bases. The germline gives CDR1 SGHNT, CDR2 YYREEE (reference sequence). CDR3 length: 15 amino acids. This was a survey-level run. Up to 500,000 reads were sequenced per sample. Produced via immunoSEQ multiplex PCR; TCRdb's table is partial and in-frame only. The sample consists of about 32,000 clones, roughly four fifths of them appearing once. This receptor was identified in a boy aged 5-17 years with severe ulcerative colitis. Sequenced input: blood. The chain has TRBV5-4 and TRBJ2-7; 9 bases fit TRBD1. CDR3 loop: CASSWKGQGGNEQYF. The CDR3 DNA sequence: TGTGCCAGCAGCTGGAAGGGACAGGGAGGCAACGAGCAGTACTTC.